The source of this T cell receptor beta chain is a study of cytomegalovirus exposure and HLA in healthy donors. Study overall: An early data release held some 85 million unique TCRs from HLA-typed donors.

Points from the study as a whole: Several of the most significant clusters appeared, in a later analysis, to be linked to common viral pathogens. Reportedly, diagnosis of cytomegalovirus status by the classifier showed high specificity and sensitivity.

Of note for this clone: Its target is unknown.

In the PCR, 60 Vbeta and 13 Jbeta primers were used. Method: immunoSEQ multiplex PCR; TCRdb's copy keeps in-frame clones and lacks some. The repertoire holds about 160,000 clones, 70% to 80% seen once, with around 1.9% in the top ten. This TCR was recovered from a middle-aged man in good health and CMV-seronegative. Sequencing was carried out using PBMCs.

CDR3 region: CAISESGGHNEKLFF. The CDR3 DNA sequence: TGTGCCATCAGTGAGTCAGGGGGCCATAATGAAAAACTGTTTTTT. V gene TRBV10-3 combines with J gene TRBJ1-4; 7 bases agree with TRBD1. J was trimmed by 4 bases and V by 0 bases; bases with no gene match: 2. Germline V gives CDR1 ENHRY, CDR2 SYGVKD. The CDR3 totals 15 residues.